These 4 T cell receptor beta chains were sequenced from one sample in a study of beta chain features in type 1 diabetes. Reverse transcription of all isolated RNA meant that expressed TCRB transcripts were sequenced. Some clones are missing from TCRdb's copy, which holds only in-frame ones; the method was immunoSEQ multiplex PCR. Of 200,000 to 250,000 clones listed, under 13% are singletons. The sequencing sample was made of central memory CD4+ T cells from blood. These receptors were collected from a young man in good health.

This clone was counted a few times. This chain links TRBV10-3 with TRBJ2-7; the match to TRBD1 covers 7 bases. Germline V gene lookup returns CDR1 ENHRY and CDR2 SYGVKD. The CDR3 is made up of 18 amino acids. V shed 2 bases and J 5 bases; nucleotides not matched to a gene: 18. CDR3 amino acids: CAISEPGQYYVGRDEQYF. The CDR3, as DNA: TGTGCCATCAGTGAGCCGGGACAGTACTATGTTGGTCGCGACGAGCAGTACTTC.

The chain joins TRBV6-6 to TRBJ2-1; 7 bases are a match to TRBD2. The germline gives CDR1 MNHNY, CDR2 SVGAGI (reference sequence). This CDR3 has 14 amino acids. With V trimmed by 10 bases and J by 2 bases, 8 bases remained unmatched. The CDR3 nucleotides read TGTGCCACCGCGGGGGAGCGTCCCTACAATGAGCAGTTCTTC. Amino acid sequence: CATAGERPYNEQFF.

The V gene is TRBV30, the J gene TRBJ2-5; perhaps TRBD2 as D (5 bases). This CDR3 comprises 12 residues. Trimming took 5 bases from V and 6 from J, leaving 13 bases between them. Germline V CDR1 and CDR2: GTSNPN, SVGIG (reference sequence). The CDR3 is CAWASGWKTQYF. CDR3 DNA: TGTGCCTGGGCGTCGGGGTGGAAGACCCAGTACTTC. Based on the CDR3 plus reference TRBV30 and TRBJ2-5, the full variable domain is SQTIHQWPATLVQPVGSPLSLECTVEGTSNPNLYWYRQAAGRGLQLLFYSVGIGQISSEVPQNLSASRPQDRQFILSSKKLLLSDSGFYLCAWASGWKTQYFGPGTRLLVL.

The chain carries TRBV30 and TRBJ2-5; tentative D call: TRBD2 (7 bases). The J call may not be correct, given that the DNA end is closer to TRBJ2-7. Germline loops: CDR1 GTSNPN, CDR2 SVGIG (reference sequence). The CDR3 extends over 14 amino acids. CDR3: CAWRAGAKSYEQYF. The CDR3 region has the DNA TGTGCCTGGAGGGCGGGGGCGAAGTCCTACGAGCAGTACTTC.